This T cell receptor (beta chain) was recovered during a study of T cells in Graves' hyperthyroidism and ophthalmopathy. About the study: Staff took peripheral blood when the initial diagnosis was made, before any treatment began. The study, taken as a whole, reports: In the analysis, a 13 V-J model separated ophthalmopathy from stable hyperthyroidism. Ophthalmopathy was predicted by the model a median of about 6.7 months ahead of onset.

At least ten counts were recorded for this clonotype. The antigen is undetermined. Hyperthyroidism was newly diagnosed in patients aged 18 to 65 (duration under 2 months). Germline V CDR1 and CDR2: SEHNR, FQNEAQ (reference sequence). There are 14 residues in the CDR3. With 4 bases clipped from V and 4 bases from J, the junction kept 5 bases outside the gene matches. There were TCR beta CDR3 regions amplified from RNA transcripts. HTBI primers were used for first-round RT-PCR of the TCR CDR3. TCRdb reanalysed the multiplex PCR reads using MiXCR and keeps one entry per CDR3 protein. The data hold around 300,000 distinct CDR3 sequences, with approximately 14% observed a single time.

The chain joins TRBV7-9 to TRBJ2-7; 9 bases map to TRBD1. The sample taken for sequencing was blood. The TCR sequence derives from a woman between 40 and 55 years old with Graves' hyperthyroidism. The CDR3 sequence: CASSSWDRVYEQYF. The CDR3 DNA sequence: TGTGCCAGCAGCTCTTGGGACAGGGTGTACGAGCAGTACTTC.